This entry lists 24 T cell receptor beta chains sequenced from one sample in a study of cytomegalovirus exposure and HLA in healthy donors (dated by TCRdb to 2016 to 2017). The protocol used for the library was the immunoSEQ multiplex PCR assay. The multiplex PCR relied on a mix of 60 forward primers for TCR Vbeta segments and 13 reverse primers for TCR Jbeta segments. Here the immuneACCESS table is served through TCRdb, limited to in-frame sequences with V and J called. Missing clones are a known gap in these copies; in checked studies unresolved V genes cover under half, and the rest lacks a known reason. The sample data list over 150,000 clones, and about 83% of these were observed just once. Around 3.6% of the sample comes from the top ten. Source material: PBMCs. These receptors all come from a woman aged 40 to 49 in good health and CMV-seronegative.

The chain employs TRBV9 and TRBJ1-1; D is perhaps TRBD1 (6 bases). The V end was cut by 1 base, the J end by 2 bases, with 12 bases between. This CDR3 has 15 residues. Germline CDR1 SGDLS, CDR2 YYNGEE. DNA of the CDR3: TGTGCCAGCAGCGTACTTGCAGGGGCCAACACTGAAGCTTTCTTT. Its translation is CASSVLAGANTEAFF.

V is TRBV10-2 and J is TRBJ2-2, with 11 nucleotides matching TRBD2. CDR1 and CDR2 (germline): WSHSY, SAAADI. The CDR3 has 16 residues. Trimming took 3 bases from V and 3 from J; bases not matched to a gene: 3. The CDR3 bases are TGCGCCAGCAGTGACGGGACTAGCGGCTACACCGGGGAGCTGTTTTTT. It translates to CASSDGTSGYTGELFF.

The gene calls are TRBV2 and TRBJ2-1, with TRBD2 matching over 13 bases. Looked up from germline, CDR1 is SNHLY and CDR2 is FYNNEI. The CDR3 consists of 14 residues. J lost 9 bases, V lost 7 bases, and 6 bases had no gene match. CDR3 DNA: TGTGCCAGCATTGGGACTAGCGGGATACTTGAGCAGTTCTTC. Residues: CASIGTSGILEQFF.

The table lists this clone with a few counts. CDR3 amino acids: CASSSGQGQPQHF. CDR3 coding DNA: TGTGCCAGCAGCTCAGGACAGGGTCAGCCCCAGCATTTT. The chain recombines TRBV7-2 with TRBJ1-5; 8 bases map to TRBD1. This CDR3 has 13 residues. The J segment lost 6 bases and the V segment lost 4 bases, leaving 2 bases of the junction unmatched. The germline CDR1 and CDR2 sequences are SGHTA and FQGNSA.

This chain links TRBV30 with TRBJ2-7; D is uncertain. The germline V and J ends were trimmed by 6 bases and 6 bases, with 15 bases remaining between them. The CDR3 runs to 12 residues. CDR1 is GTSNPN and CDR2 is SVGIG in the germline V gene (reference sequence). The CDR3 DNA follows: TGTGCCTGTCCGTACCCGTCCGGCGAGCAGTACTTC. Translated, it gives CACPYPSGEQYF.

The chain uses TRBV2 and TRBJ1-5, with D hard to call. The germline gives CDR1 SNHLY, CDR2 FYNNEI. The V and J ends lost 2 bases and 10 bases respectively, with 9 bases between them. The CDR3 runs to 12 residues. The CDR3: CASSELVFPQHF. The CDR3 nucleotides read TGTGCCAGCAGTGAACTCGTGTTCCCCCAGCATTTT.

This clone is medium-sized by share. V usage is TRBV6-1 and J usage is TRBJ1-5; D is possibly TRBD1 (5 bases). The CDR3 is made up of 14 amino acids. Trimming took off 7 bases at V and 16 bases at J, with 26 bases between the two ends. CDR1 and CDR2 (germline): MNHNS, SASEGT. The CDR3 bases are TGTGCCAGCATAGGTGGGCAGGGAGGGGTTGGAGAACATTTT. Its translation is CASIGGQGGVGEHF.

The V and J genes are TRBV28 and TRBJ1-5, with a weak D call TRBD1 (5 bases). Trimming took off 3 bases at V and 2 bases at J, with 17 bases between the two ends. CDR3 length: 17 amino acids. Germline CDR1 and CDR2: MDHEN and SYDVKM. In nucleotides, the CDR3 is TGTGCCAGCAGTTTGGGTCTGGACATTTGGGGCAATCAGCCCCAGCATTTT. This sequence encodes CASSLGLDIWGNQPQHF.

J is TRBJ1-1 and V is TRBV6-5, with D unresolved. The germline V gene encodes CDR1 MNHEY and CDR2 SVGAGI. This CDR3 spans 13 amino acids. V was trimmed by 6 bases and J by 0 bases, leaving 8 bases between them. CDR3 sequence reads: CASSPLMNTEAFF. The CDR3 DNA reads TGTGCCAGCAGCCCGCTAATGAACACTGAAGCTTTCTTT.

The chain uses TRBV27 and TRBJ2-3, with 9 positions matching TRBD1. The CDR3 is 21 residues long. CDR1 MNHEY and CDR2 SMNVEV come from the germline V gene (reference sequence). J lost 4 bases, V lost 3 bases, and 23 bases had no gene match. The CDR3 sequence is CASSFAPTRTGVKSWADTQYF. The CDR3 DNA sequence: TGTGCCAGCAGTTTTGCCCCCACGAGGACAGGGGTCAAGAGTTGGGCAGATACGCAGTATTTT.

The gene calls are TRBV6-5 and TRBJ1-5, with 10 bases aligning to TRBD1. The CDR3 contains 14 residues. Germline CDR1 reads MNHEY; CDR2 reads SVGAGI. The trim removed 5 bases at V and 6 bases at J, leaving 4 bases unmatched. The CDR3: CASSQTGGSQPQHF. For the CDR3, the DNA is TGTGCCAGCAGTCAGACAGGGGGCAGTCAGCCCCAGCATTTT.

This chain uses TRBV11-2 with TRBJ1-6, with TRBD1 matching over 7 bases. The V and J ends lost 5 bases and 7 bases, in that order; junction bases with no gene match: 8. The CDR3 is made up of 15 amino acids. From germline, CDR1 is SGHAT and CDR2 FQNNGV. This CDR3 reads CASSPGDSGNSPLHF. The DNA of the CDR3 is TGTGCCAGCAGCCCAGGGGACAGTGGGAATTCACCCCTCCACTTT.

A few counts support this clone. The chain combines TRBV2 with TRBJ1-2, with D unresolved. The length of the CDR3 is 13 residues. Germline assignment: CDR1 SNHLY and CDR2 FYNNEI. The V end lost 4 bases, the J end lost 2 bases, and 8 bases lay between the germline ends. The CDR3 nucleotides read TGTGCCAGCAGTGCCCAACAGAACTATGGCTACACCTTC. This codes for CASSAQQNYGYTF.

This clone was observed a single time. The V and J genes are TRBV11-2 and TRBJ1-2, with 11 bases matching TRBD1. The CDR3 sequence is 14 residues long. Trimming removed 5 bases from V and 7 bases from J; junction bases left unmatched: 6. Germline-derived CDR1 and CDR2 are SGHAT and FQNNGV. The CDR3 DNA reads as TGTGCCAGCAGCCCAGCCGGGACAGGGGGTGGCTACACCTTC. This codes for CASSPAGTGGGYTF.

The J gene is TRBJ1-2, the V gene TRBV6-5, with a possible D match to TRBD1 (6 bases). Looked up from germline, CDR1 is MNHEY and CDR2 is SVGAGI. The CDR3 runs to 14 residues. V gave up 0 bases and J gave up 4 bases, with 9 bases separating them. In nucleotides, the CDR3 is TGTGCCAGCAGTTACTCCAGGGGAACCTATGGCTACACCTTC. This sequence encodes CASSYSRGTYGYTF.

This clone came up once. The CDR3 here is CASNTGLGNQPQHF. CDR3 DNA: TGTGCCAGCAATACGGGGTTGGGCAATCAGCCCCAGCATTTT. The genes are TRBV28 and TRBJ1-5; unclear D gene. Looked up from germline, CDR1 is MDHEN and CDR2 is SYDVKM. V was cut by 7 bases and J by 2 bases, with 12 bases left in between. CDR3 size: 14 residues. The entire variable domain, with the rest obtained from reference TRBV28 and TRBJ1-5, is as follows: DVKVTQSSRYLVKRTGEKVFLECVQDMDHENMFWYRQDPGLGLRLIYFSYDVKMKEKGDIPEGYSVSREKKERFSLILESASTNQTSMYLCASNTGLGNQPQHFGDGTRLSIL.

This rearrangement joins TRBV10-2 to TRBJ1-5; D unclear. Trimming pared 6 bases from V and 7 bases from J, leaving 13 bases between. This CDR3 region has 13 residues. CDR1 and CDR2 from the germline V gene are WSHSY and SAAADI. CDR3 coding DNA: TGCGCCAGCAGCAAACAGATGGAACAGCCCCAGCATTTT. The encoded protein is CASSKQMEQPQHF.

This chain uses TRBV6-1 with TRBJ2-1, with TRBD2 as a possible D gene (5 bases). Germline CDR1 MNHNS, CDR2 SASEGT. Trimming took 2 bases from V and 9 from J, leaving 14 bases between them. This CDR3 region has 14 residues. The CDR3, as DNA: TGTGCCAGCAGTGAATTAGTCCCGGCGGGTGAGCAGTTCTTC. It encodes CASSELVPAGEQFF.

This chain joins TRBV7-6 and TRBJ2-3, with 7 nucleotides matching TRBD2. The CDR3 is 15 residues long. Germline lookup yields CDR1 SGHVS and CDR2 FNYEAQ. The V gene end was trimmed by 1 base and the J gene end by 2 bases; junction bases not matched to a gene: 3. The CDR3 loop reads CASSLGAGDTDTQYF. The CDR3 bases are TGTGCCAGCAGCTTAGGGGCGGGGGACACAGATACGCAGTATTTT. The full variable domain, in which reference TRBV7-6 and TRBJ2-3 provide the parts outside the CDR3, is GAGVSQSPRYKVTKRGQDVALRCDPISGHVSLYWYRQALGQGPEFLTYFNYEAQQDKSGLPNDRFSAERPEGSISTLTIQRTEQRDSAMYRCASSLGAGDTDTQYFGPGTRLTVL.

This clone has just a few counts. The chain's CDR3 is CASTNLGQGRVGAFF. The CDR3 DNA reads TGTGCCAGCACCAATTTGGGACAGGGGCGGGTAGGAGCTTTCTTT. This chain uses TRBV6-1 with TRBJ1-1, with 10 nucleotides matching TRBD1. V was pared by 7 bases and J by 10 bases, with 15 bases of the junction left unmatched. Per germline, CDR1 MNHNS and CDR2 SASEGT. CDR3 length equals 15 residues.

The chain has TRBV29-1 and TRBJ1-6, with a tentative D call TRBD1 (6 bases). The CDR3 contains 14 residues. The germline V gene has CDR1 SQVTM and CDR2 ANQGSEA. Trimming removed 6 bases at V and 9 bases at J, with 18 bases between. The DNA of the CDR3 is TGCAGCGTCACTAGGGGGGGTGAGGGTTCACCCCTCCACTTT. Amino acids: CSVTRGGEGSPLHF. Together with reference TRBV29-1 and TRBJ1-6, the CDR3 gives the full variable domain: SAVISQKPSRDICQRGTSLTIQCQVDSQVTMMFWYRQQPGQSLTLIATANQGSEATYESGFVIDKFPISRPNLTFSTLTVSNMSPEDSSIYLCSVTRGGEGSPLHFGNGTRLTVT.

A remark on this clone: The sample contains more than one DNA sequence encoding this CDR3. The chain couples TRBV6-1 to TRBJ1-2, with D possibly matching TRBD1 (5 bases). The ends were cut back, 6 bases at V and 1 base at J, with 15 bases in the middle. The CDR3 sequence is 15 residues long. Germline CDR1 reads MNHNS; CDR2 reads SASEGT. This CDR3 reads CASSPTGRLNYGYTF. CDR3 coding DNA: TGTGCCAGCAGCCCCACAGGACGCCTTAACTATGGCTACACCTTC.

The CDR3 region is CASSYGRDRVGYTF. The CDR3 bases are TGTGCCAGCAGTTACGGAAGGGACAGGGTTGGCTACACCTTC. This chain connects TRBV6-6 to TRBJ1-2, with TRBD1 matching 9 bases. In germline, CDR1 is MNHNY, CDR2 SVGAGI (reference sequence). V was pared by 2 bases and J by 7 bases, with 5 bases of the junction left unmatched. The CDR3 contains 14 residues.

The chain joins TRBV15 to TRBJ2-5, with TRBD1 matching 11 bases. Germline V gives CDR1 LNHNV, CDR2 YYDKDF (reference sequence). The CDR3 runs 15 residues. Germline trimming cut 9 bases from V and 5 bases from J; bases unmatched to any gene: 11. The DNA for the CDR3 is TGTGCCACGACCCGGGACAGGGGGATTGGGGAGACCCAGTACTTC. It encodes CATTRDRGIGETQYF.